This T cell receptor beta chain is drawn from a study of regulatory T cells in long-lasting Graves disease. V was cut by 0 bases and J by 7 bases, with 10 bases left in between. The CDR3 runs to 14 residues. Germline V gives CDR1 MNHEY, CDR2 SVGAGI. Construction of TCR beta libraries relied on iRepertoire HTBI primers and on Arm-PCR targeting CDR3 regions. TCRdb used MiXCR to reprocess the multiplex PCR reads, holding one entry per CDR3 protein. Among over 300,000 distinct CDR3 sequences listed, 15% to 18% were seen once. Described time point: newly diagnosed GD, antithyroid drugs for less than 3 months. From PBMCs, RNA was extracted and then used to make the TCR library. This clonotype was observed many times.

The sample here was peripheral blood mononuclear cells (PBMCs), taken at new diagnosis, from a patient treated with antithyroid drugs. The source is a female donor with Graves disease. The chain uses TRBV6-5 and TRBJ2-1, with D perhaps matching TRBD2 (5 bases). The CDR3 coding sequence is TGTGCCAGCAGTTACTCCGGGAACCGGAATGAGCAGTTCTTC. Its translation is CASSYSGNRNEQFF.